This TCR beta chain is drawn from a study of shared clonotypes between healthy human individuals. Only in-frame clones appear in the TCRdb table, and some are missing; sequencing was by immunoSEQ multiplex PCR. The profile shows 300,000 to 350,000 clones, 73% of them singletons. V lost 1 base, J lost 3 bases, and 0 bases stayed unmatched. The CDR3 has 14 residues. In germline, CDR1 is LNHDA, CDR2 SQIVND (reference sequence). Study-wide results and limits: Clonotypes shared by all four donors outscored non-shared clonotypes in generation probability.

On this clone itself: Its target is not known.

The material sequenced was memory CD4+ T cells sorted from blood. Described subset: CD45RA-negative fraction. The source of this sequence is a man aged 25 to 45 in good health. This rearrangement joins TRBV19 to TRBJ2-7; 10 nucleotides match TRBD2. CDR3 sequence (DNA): TGTGCCAGTAGTATAGGGACTAGCGGCTACGAGCAGTACTTC. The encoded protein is CASSIGTSGYEQYF.